Described below is a single T cell receptor beta chain sequence and its context. The antigen is undetermined. The sample belongs to a study of shared clonotypes between healthy human individuals. Across the whole study: The donor group consisted of a couple of women and a few men, aged 18 to 49. Overall study findings and caveats: Generally, estimated richness proved larger in naive subsets than it did in memory subsets. Generation probabilities of non-shared clonotypes were lower (relative to those shared by all four donors).

Terminally differentiated effector memory CD45RA+ cells were excluded from the naive CD8 cells, which were CD45RO-negative and positively selected for CCR7. DNA at about 210 ng, tens of thousands of T cell genomes, went into sorted-subset replicate PCRs. The assay was immunoSEQ multiplex PCR, and TCRdb's table has in-frame clones only and misses some. Of 750,000 to 1,000,000 clones listed, around 92% are singletons. Deletions cut 10 bases from V and 11 bases from J, with 20 bases between. This CDR3 contains 12 residues. The V gene's germline CDR1 is SNHLY and CDR2 FYNNEI. The clonotype was recovered from a man younger than 45 in good health. Sequencing input: naive CD8+ T cells sorted from blood. The rearrangement links TRBV2 to TRBJ1-2; perhaps TRBD1 as D (5 bases). The CDR3 reads CATQVGGQGYTF. CDR3 DNA sequence: TGTGCCACTCAGGTTGGTGGACAAGGTTACACCTTC.